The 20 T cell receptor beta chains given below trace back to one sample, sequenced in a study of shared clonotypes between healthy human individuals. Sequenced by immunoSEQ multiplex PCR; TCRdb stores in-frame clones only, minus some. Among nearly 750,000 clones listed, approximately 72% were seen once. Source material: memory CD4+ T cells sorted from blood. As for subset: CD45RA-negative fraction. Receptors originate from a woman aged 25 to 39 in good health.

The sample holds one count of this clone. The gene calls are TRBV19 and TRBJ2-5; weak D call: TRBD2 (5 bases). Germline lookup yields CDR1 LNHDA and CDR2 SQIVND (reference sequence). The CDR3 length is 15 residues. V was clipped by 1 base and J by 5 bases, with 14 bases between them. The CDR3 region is CASSIGGWAGETQYF. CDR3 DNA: TGTGCCAGTAGTATAGGCGGGTGGGCTGGGGAGACCCAGTACTTC.

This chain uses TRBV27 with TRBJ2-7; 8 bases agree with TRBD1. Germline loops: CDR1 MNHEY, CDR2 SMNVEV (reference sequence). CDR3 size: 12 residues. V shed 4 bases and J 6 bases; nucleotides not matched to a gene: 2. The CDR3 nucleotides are TGTGCCAGCAGTTCCAGGGGGCGCGAGCAGTACTTC. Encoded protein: CASSSRGREQYF.

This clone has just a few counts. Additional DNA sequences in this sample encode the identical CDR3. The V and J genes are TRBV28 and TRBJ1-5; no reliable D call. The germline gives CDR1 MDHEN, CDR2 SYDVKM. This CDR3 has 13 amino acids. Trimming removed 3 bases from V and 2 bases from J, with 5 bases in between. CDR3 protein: CASSFSGNQPQHF. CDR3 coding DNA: TGTGCCAGCAGTTTTAGTGGCAATCAGCCCCAGCATTTT.

The CDR3 reads CASSRLAGGPDTQYF. The CDR3 DNA reads TGTGCCAGCAGCCGACTAGCGGGAGGGCCGGATACGCAGTATTTT. The V and J genes are TRBV7-9 and TRBJ2-3, with TRBD2 identical over 14 bases. There are 15 residues in the CDR3. CDR1 and CDR2 from the germline V gene are SEHNR and FQNEAQ (reference sequence). Trimming at V came to 5 bases and at J to 6 bases, leaving 4 bases not matched to a gene.

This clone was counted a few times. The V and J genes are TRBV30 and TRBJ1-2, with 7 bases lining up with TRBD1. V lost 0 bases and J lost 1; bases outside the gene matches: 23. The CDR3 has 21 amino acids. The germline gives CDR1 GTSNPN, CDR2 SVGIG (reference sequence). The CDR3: CAWSVRASKRTRGGLNYGYTF. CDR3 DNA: TGTGCCTGGAGTGTTCGGGCCTCCAAAAGGACGAGAGGGGGCCTTAACTATGGCTACACCTTC.

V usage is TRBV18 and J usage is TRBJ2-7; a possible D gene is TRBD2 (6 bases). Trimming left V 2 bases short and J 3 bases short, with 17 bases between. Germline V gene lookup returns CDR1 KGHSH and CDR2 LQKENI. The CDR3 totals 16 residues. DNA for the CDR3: TGTGCCAGCTCACCATCTCGAGGTAGCGGACTCTACGAGCAGTACTTC. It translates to CASSPSRGSGLYEQYF.

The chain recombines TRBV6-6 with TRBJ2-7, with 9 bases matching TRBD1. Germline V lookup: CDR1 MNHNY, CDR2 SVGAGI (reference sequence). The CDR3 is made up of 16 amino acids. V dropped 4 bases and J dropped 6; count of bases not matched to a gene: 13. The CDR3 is CASSSMTGTGRREQYF. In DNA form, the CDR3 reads TGTGCCAGCAGTTCTATGACCGGGACAGGGCGTCGCGAGCAGTACTTC.

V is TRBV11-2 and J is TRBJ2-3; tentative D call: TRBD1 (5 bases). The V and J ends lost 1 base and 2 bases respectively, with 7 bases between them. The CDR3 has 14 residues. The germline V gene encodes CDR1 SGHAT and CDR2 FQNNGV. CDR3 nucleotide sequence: TGTGCCAGCAGCTTAGGACAGATCACAGATACGCAGTATTTT. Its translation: CASSLGQITDTQYF.

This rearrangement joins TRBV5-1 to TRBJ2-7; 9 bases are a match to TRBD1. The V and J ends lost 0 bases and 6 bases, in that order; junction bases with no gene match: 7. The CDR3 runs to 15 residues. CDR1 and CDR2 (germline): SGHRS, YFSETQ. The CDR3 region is CASSLGDRDFVEQYF. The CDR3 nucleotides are TGCGCCAGCAGCTTGGGGGACAGGGATTTTGTCGAGCAGTACTTC. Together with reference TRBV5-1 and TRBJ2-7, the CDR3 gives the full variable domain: KAGVTQTPRYLIKTRGQQVTLSCSPISGHRSVSWYQQTPGQGLQFLFEYFSETQRNKGNFPGRFSGRQFSNSRSEMNVSTLELGDSALYLCASSLGDRDFVEQYFGPGTRLTVT.

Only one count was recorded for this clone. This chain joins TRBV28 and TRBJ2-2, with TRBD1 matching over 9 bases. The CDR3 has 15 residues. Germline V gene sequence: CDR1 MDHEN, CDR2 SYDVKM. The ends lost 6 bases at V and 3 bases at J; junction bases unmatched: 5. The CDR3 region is CASSSGQGDTGELFF. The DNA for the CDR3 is TGTGCCAGCAGCTCGGGACAGGGAGACACCGGGGAGCTGTTTTTT. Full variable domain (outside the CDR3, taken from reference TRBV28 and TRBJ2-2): DVKVTQSSRYLVKRTGEKVFLECVQDMDHENMFWYRQDPGLGLRLIYFSYDVKMKEKGDIPEGYSVSREKKERFSLILESASTNQTSMYLCASSSGQGDTGELFFGEGSRLTVL.

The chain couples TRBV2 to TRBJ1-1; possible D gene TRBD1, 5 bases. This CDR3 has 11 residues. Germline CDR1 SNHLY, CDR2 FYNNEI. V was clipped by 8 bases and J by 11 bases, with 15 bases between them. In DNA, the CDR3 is TGTGCCAGCCGGGACCCCTCTCAGGCTTTCTTT. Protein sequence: CASRDPSQAFF.

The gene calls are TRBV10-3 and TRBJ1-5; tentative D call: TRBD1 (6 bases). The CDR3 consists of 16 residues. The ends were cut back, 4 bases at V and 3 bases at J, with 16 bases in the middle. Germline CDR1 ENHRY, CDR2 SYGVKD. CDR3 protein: CAISVAKDRSNQPQHF. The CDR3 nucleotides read TGTGCCATCAGTGTGGCGAAGGACAGATCCAATCAGCCCCAGCATTTT.

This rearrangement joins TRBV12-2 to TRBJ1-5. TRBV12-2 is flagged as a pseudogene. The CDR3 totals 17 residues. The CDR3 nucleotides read TGTGCAAGTCGCCCCAGGCGGCGGGGGCGCAGCAATCAGCCCCAGCATTTT. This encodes CASRPRRRGRSNQPQHF.

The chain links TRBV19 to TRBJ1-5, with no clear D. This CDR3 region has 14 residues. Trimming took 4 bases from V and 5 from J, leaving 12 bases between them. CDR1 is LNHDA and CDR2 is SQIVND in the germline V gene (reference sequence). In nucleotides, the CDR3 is TGTGCCAGTAGTAACGGAGCTGGCTATCAGCCCCAGCATTTT. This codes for CASSNGAGYQPQHF. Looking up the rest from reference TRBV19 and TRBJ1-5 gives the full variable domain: DGGITQSPKYLFRKEGQNVTLSCEQNLNHDAMYWYRQDPGQGLRLIYYSQIVNDFQKGDIAEGYSVSREKKESFPLTVTSAQKNPTAFYLCASSNGAGYQPQHFGDGTRLSIL.

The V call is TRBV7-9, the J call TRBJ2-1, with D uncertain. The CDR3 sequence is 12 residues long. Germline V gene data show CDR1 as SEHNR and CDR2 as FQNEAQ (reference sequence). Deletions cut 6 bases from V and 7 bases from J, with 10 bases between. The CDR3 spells CASRKLGNEQFF. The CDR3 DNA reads TGTGCCAGCAGGAAGTTGGGGAATGAGCAGTTCTTC.

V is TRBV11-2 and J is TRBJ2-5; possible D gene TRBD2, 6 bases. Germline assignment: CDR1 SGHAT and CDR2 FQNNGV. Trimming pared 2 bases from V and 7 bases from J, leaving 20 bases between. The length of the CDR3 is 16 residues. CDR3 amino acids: CASSLPGTGLGGTQYF. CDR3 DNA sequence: TGTGCCAGCAGCTTACCCGGGACGGGCCTGGGGGGGACCCAGTACTTC.

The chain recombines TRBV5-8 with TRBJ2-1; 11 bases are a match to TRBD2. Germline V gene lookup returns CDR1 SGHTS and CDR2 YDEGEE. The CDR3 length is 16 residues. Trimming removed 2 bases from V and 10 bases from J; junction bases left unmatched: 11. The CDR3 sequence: CASSFTGTSGAGEQFF. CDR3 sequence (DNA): TGTGCCAGCAGCTTTACCGGGACTAGCGGCGCGGGGGAGCAGTTCTTC.

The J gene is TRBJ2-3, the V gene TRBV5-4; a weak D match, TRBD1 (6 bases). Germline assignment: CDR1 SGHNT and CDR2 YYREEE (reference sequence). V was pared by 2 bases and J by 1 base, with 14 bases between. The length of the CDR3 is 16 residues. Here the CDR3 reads CASSLPPGHGTDTQYF. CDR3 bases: TGTGCCAGCAGCTTACCTCCGGGACACGGCACAGATACGCAGTATTTT. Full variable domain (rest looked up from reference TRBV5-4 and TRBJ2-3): ETGVTQSPTHLIKTRGQQVTLRCSSQSGHNTVSWYQQALGQGPQFIFQYYREEENGRGNFPPRFSGLQFPNYSSELNVNALELDDSALYLCASSLPPGHGTDTQYFGPGTRLTVL.

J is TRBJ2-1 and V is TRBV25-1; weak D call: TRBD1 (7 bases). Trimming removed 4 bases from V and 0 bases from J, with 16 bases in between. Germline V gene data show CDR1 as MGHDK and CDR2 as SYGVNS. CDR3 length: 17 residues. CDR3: CASSALSRGVSYNEQFF. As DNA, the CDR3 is TGTGCCAGCAGTGCCCTATCCAGGGGGGTCTCCTACAATGAGCAGTTCTTC.

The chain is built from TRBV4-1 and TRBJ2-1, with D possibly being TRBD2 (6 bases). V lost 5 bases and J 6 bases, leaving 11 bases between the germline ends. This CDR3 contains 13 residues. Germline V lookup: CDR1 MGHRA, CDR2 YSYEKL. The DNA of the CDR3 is TGCGCCAGCAGCGGGAGGAAGTCCAATGAGCAGTTCTTC. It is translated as CASSGRKSNEQFF.